A single sample is the source of the 12 T cell receptor beta chains below, sequenced in a study of radiation and T cells in renal cell carcinoma. The time point was: baseline pretreatment blood. Indicated treatment: 15 Gy SBRT to primary tumor, nephrectomy 4 weeks later. TCRdb's table, derived via immunoSEQ multiplex PCR, lists solely in-frame clones and lacks some. Of about 130,000 clones listed, about 88% were seen once; the top ten hold about 12%. The starting material was blood, obtained from a patient whose treatment included radiotherapy and nephrectomy. These receptors all come from a woman aged 50 to 60 with renal cell carcinoma.

This chain links TRBV30 with TRBJ1-1; D is uncertain. V was shortened by 0 bases and J by 6 bases, with 11 bases between the two germline ends. The CDR3 spans 13 residues. Germline CDR1 reads GTSNPN; CDR2 reads SVGIG (reference sequence). CDR3 amino acids: CAWSVGLTAEAFF. The CDR3 nucleotides read TGTGCCTGGAGTGTAGGGCTTACCGCTGAAGCTTTCTTT.

The rearrangement joins TRBV7-2 to TRBJ2-3; D may be TRBD2 (6 bases). CDR3 length: 14 residues. Germline values: CDR1 SGHTA, CDR2 FQGNSA. Trimming left V 3 bases short and J 4 bases short, with 11 bases between. DNA of the CDR3: TGTGCCAGCAGCTTGGAGGGAGTTTCAGATACGCAGTATTTT. Its protein product is CASSLEGVSDTQYF.

V gene TRBV2 combines with J gene TRBJ1-6; D is possibly TRBD1 (5 bases). From germline, CDR1 is SNHLY and CDR2 FYNNEI. V shed 7 bases and J shed 8 bases, with 12 bases lying between them. The CDR3 covers 13 residues. This CDR3 reads CASTPGPYSPLHF. The CDR3 DNA reads as TGTGCCAGCACTCCAGGGCCTTATTCACCCCTCCACTTT. Filled out from reference TRBV2 and TRBJ1-6, the complete variable domain reads EPEVTQTPSHQVTQMGQEVILRCVPISNHLYFYWYRQILGQKVEFLVSFYNNEISEKSEIFDDQFSVERPDGSNFTLKIRSTKLEDSAMYFCASTPGPYSPLHFGNGTRLTVT.

The J gene is TRBJ1-5, the V gene TRBV28; 7 bases fit TRBD1. The germline gives CDR1 MDHEN, CDR2 SYDVKM. The CDR3 loop spans 14 amino acids. V was clipped by 6 bases and J by 5 bases; unmatched bases: 7. The CDR3 sequence: CASRSGTADQPQHF. The CDR3 DNA reads TGTGCCAGCAGATCAGGGACAGCGGATCAGCCCCAGCATTTT.

Points on this clone: One end of the junction does not line up with germline, which may come from a read error. The chain couples TRBV7-2 to TRBJ2-1; no clear D. This CDR3 contains 13 residues. CDR1 and CDR2 (germline): SGHTA, FQGNSA. CDR3 nucleotide sequence: TGTGCCAGCACCTTATCCTCAAGGGATGAGCAGTTCTTC. It is translated as CASTLSSRDEQFF.

V and J are TRBV6-1 and TRBJ1-5; no clear D. The V gene lost 8 bases and the J gene lost 2 bases, with 13 bases spanning the gap. This CDR3 spans 14 amino acids. CDR1 is MNHNS, CDR2 SASEGT, per germline. This CDR3 is CASGKGLGNQPQHF. For the CDR3, the DNA is TGTGCCAGCGGGAAGGGTTTGGGCAATCAGCCCCAGCATTTT.

V and J are TRBV19 and TRBJ1-2; 8 nucleotides align to TRBD1. After removal of 6 bases from V and 6 bases from J, the junction contained 15 bases not matched to a gene. CDR3 length: 16 amino acids. Germline values: CDR1 LNHDA, CDR2 SQIVND (reference sequence). CDR3 sequence: CASRGAFKTGEDGYTF. The CDR3 nucleotides read TGTGCCAGTAGAGGGGCTTTCAAGACAGGGGAGGATGGCTACACCTTC.

The gene calls are TRBV9 and TRBJ2-1; TRBD2 is a possible D gene (5 bases). The CDR3 extends over 15 amino acids. V shed 0 bases and J shed 8 bases, with 15 bases lying between them. The germline CDR1 and CDR2 sequences are SGDLS and YYNGEE. This chain's CDR3 is CASSVATTGSDEQFF. The CDR3 DNA reads TGTGCCAGCAGCGTAGCTACCACGGGGTCGGATGAGCAGTTCTTC.

CDR3 in DNA: TGTGCCAGCAGCTTGGGAGGTACCTCCTACGAGCAGTACTTC. It yields the protein CASSLGGTSYEQYF. The rearrangement joins TRBV5-4 to TRBJ2-7; D is undetermined. This CDR3 comprises 14 residues. Germline-derived CDR1 and CDR2 are SGHNT and YYREEE (reference sequence). Trimming pared 0 bases from V and 0 bases from J, leaving 7 bases between.

In this sample, this clone turned up once. The rearrangement uses TRBV4-1 and TRBJ2-5; 11 nucleotides line up with TRBD2. This CDR3 has 19 amino acids. The J segment lost 5 bases and the V segment lost 0 bases, leaving 14 bases of the junction unmatched. CDR1 MGHRA and CDR2 YSYEKL come from the germline V gene. CDR3 in amino acids: CASSQDRLAGGNLRETQYF. CDR3 nucleotide sequence: TGCGCCAGCAGCCAAGATAGGCTAGCGGGGGGCAATCTCCGGGAGACCCAGTACTTC.

The V gene is TRBV5-1, the J gene TRBJ1-4; D may be TRBD1 (5 bases). The length of the CDR3 is 14 residues. Trimming shortened V by 4 bases and J by 4 bases, and 11 bases separated the two germline ends. The germline V gene encodes CDR1 SGHRS and CDR2 YFSETQ. For the CDR3, the DNA is TGCGCCAGCAGCATGGGGGGTTTTAATGAAAAACTGTTTTTT. Translation gives CASSMGGFNEKLFF.

The chain combines TRBV5-1 with TRBJ2-7, with a possible D match to TRBD2 (6 bases). CDR1 and CDR2 (germline): SGHRS, YFSETQ. V was trimmed by 3 bases and J by 5 bases, leaving 6 bases between them. This CDR3 region has 11 residues. The CDR3 coding sequence is TGCGCCAGCAGCTGGGAGGACGAGCAGTACTTC. The encoded protein is CASSWEDEQYF.